This T cell receptor (beta chain) was recovered during a study of beta chain features in type 1 diabetes. Expressed TCRB transcripts were sequenced because the entire RNA isolate underwent reverse transcription. Assay: immunoSEQ multiplex PCR; the TCRdb copy retains only in-frame clones and omits some. The data show hundreds of thousands of clones, with approximately 15% seen just once and 0.03% to 0.04% held by the top ten. Deletions cut 0 bases from V and 6 bases from J, with 16 bases between. Per germline, CDR1 SGDLS and CDR2 YYNGEE. The CDR3 is made up of 16 amino acids. This rearrangement joins TRBV9 to TRBJ2-1; D is undetermined. This clonotype was sampled from a man aged 25-45 years in good health. The sequencing sample was made of naive CD4+ T cells from blood. In DNA, the CDR3 is TGTGCCAGCAGCGTAGGGTCACTCGGGCGCCTCAATGAGCAGTTCTTC. It encodes CASSVGSLGRLNEQFF.